This entry is about one TCR beta chain. No cognate antigen has been identified for it. Base qualities are not provided; no much larger clone lies one nucleotide away. Library generation was performed with PCR. This sample was sequenced with an Illumina HiSeq 4000. High-throughput sequencing was used to profile the CDR3 region of the TCR beta-chain in every patient. Per the original workflow: A classifier to discriminate distant-metastatic papillary thyroid cancer patients was built from CDR3 differences across clinicopathological groups. To measure repertoire diversity the researchers used the Shannon index, while the Morisita-Horn index served to gauge how similar the tumor and blood repertoires were. Using fastp at Q25 and MiXCR, TCRdb reprocessed the public reads and kept productive beta chains. The V and J calls follow TCRdb's processing rather than the paper's. Present in this sample are tens of thousands of clones, 15% to 20% of which were seen just once. The ten largest clones represent 8% to 11% of the sample.

None of the patients had been given any treatment before thyroid surgery. The study retrospectively analysed patient clinical samples collected from the early 2010s to the late 2010s using T-cell receptor beta sequencing. The sample is drawn from a study of metastatic and nonmetastatic thyroid tumors (dated by TCRdb to between 2020 and 2021). Broadly, across the study: Repertoires from peripheral blood and from tumor or nodule tissue samples of malignant and benign thyroid patients were compared.

V gives up 0 bases and J gives up 7 bases, and the segment between their germline ends measures 19 bases. CDR1 and CDR2, per the germline V gene, are SGHTA and FQGNSA. The CDR3 covers 16 residues, taking in both the cysteine and the phenylalanine. The only DNA kept is the CDR3, 48 bases in frame from the first base. General findings and caveats noted by the study authors: In both blood and tumor samples, malignant tumors were reported to have significantly higher TCR beta diversity than benign nodules.

This sequence uses TRBV7-2 and TRBJ2-7, and perhaps TRBD2 as D gene, on 6 matching bases. This TCR was recovered from a female donor with papillary thyroid cancer or a benign thyroid nodule (not recorded which). Some clones in this sample may be carry-over from other donors' samples. Sequencing input: blood. The nucleotides read TGTGCCAGCAGCTTAGCCGGGACTCGCCTACGAGCGGAGCAGTACTTC. This codes for CASSLAGTRLRAEQYF.